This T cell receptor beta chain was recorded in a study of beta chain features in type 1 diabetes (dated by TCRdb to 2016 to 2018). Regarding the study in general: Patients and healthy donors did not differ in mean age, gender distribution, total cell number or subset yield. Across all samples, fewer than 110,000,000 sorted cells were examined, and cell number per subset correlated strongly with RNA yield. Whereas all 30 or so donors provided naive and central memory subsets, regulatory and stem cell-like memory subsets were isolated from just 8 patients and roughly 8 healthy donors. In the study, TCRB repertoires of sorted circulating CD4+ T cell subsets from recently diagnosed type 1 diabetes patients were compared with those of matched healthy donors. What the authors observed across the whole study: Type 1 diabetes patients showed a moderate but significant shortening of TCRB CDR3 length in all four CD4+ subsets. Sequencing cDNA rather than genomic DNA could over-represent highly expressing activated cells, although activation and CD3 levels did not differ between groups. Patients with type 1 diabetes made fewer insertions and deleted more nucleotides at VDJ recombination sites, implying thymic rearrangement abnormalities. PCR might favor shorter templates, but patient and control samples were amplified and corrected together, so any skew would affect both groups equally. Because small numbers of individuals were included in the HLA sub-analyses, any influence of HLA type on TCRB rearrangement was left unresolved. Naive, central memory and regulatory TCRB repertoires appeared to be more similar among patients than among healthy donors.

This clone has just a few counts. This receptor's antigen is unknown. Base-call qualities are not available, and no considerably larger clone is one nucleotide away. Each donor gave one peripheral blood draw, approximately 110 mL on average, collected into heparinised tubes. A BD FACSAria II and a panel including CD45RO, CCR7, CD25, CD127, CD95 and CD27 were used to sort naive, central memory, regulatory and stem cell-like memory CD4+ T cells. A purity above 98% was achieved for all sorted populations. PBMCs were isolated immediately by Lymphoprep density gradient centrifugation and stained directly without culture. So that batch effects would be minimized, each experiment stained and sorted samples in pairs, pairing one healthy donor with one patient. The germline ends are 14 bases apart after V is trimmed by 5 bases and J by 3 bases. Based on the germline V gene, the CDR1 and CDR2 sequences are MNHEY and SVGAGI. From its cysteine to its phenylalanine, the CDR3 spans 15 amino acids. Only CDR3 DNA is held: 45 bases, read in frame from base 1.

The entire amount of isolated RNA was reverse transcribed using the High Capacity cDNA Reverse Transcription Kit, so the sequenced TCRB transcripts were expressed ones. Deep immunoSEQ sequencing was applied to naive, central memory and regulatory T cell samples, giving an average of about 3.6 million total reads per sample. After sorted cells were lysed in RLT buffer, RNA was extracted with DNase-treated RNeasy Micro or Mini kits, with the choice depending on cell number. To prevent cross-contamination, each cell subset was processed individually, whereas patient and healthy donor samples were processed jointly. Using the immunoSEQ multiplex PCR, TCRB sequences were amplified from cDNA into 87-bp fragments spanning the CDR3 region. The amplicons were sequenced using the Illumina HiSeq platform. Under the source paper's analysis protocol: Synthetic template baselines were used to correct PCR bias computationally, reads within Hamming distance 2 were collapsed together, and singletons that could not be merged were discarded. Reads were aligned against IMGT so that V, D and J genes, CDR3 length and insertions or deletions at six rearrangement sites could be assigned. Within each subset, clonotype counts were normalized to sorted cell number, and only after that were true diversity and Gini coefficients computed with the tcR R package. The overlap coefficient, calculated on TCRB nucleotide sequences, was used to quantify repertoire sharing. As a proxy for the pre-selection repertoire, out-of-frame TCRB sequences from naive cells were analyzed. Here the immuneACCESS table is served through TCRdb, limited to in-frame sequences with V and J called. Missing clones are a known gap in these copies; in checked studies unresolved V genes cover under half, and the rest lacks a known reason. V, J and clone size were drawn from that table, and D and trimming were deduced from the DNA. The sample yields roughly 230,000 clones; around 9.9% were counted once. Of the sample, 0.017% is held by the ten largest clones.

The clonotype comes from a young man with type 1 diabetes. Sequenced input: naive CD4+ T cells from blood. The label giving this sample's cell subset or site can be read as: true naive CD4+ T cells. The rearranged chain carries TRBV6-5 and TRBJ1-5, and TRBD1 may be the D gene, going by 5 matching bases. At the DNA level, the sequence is TGTGCCAGCAGTATAGACAGATTCCCCAATCAGCCCCAGCATTTT. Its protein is CASSIDRFPNQPQHF.